Listed below are T cell receptor beta chains from one sample, sequenced in a study of neurological immune-mediated disorders. TCRdb recomputed calls from the 5' RACE reads with MiXCR, one row per CDR3 protein. Among tens of thousands of distinct CDR3 sequences listed, approximately 4.1% were seen once. The material sequenced was PBMCs. Every receptor here comes from a man between 50 and 59 years old with multiple sclerosis. CDR3s include the opening cysteine and the closing phenylalanine or tryptophan. D genes are given only for firm matches. Clone size is stated in some rows and not others, as once, few, many or a class when expanded.

abundance: many
v_gene: TRBV20-1
j_gene: TRBJ1-5
d_gene: .
CDR3aa: CSARSGALSNQPQHF
CDR3nt: TGCAGTGCTAGATCGGGCGCTCTTAGCAATCAGCCCCAGCATTTT

abundance: many
v_gene: TRBV12-3/TRBV12-4
j_gene: TRBJ2-3
d_gene: .
CDR3aa: CASSLWEDTQYF
CDR3nt: TGTGCCAGCAGTTTATGGGAAGATACGCAGTATTTT

abundance: many
v_gene: TRBV24-1
j_gene: TRBJ2-1
d_gene: TRBD2
CDR3aa: CATKASGHNEQFF
CDR3nt: TGTGCCACCAAGGCTAGCGGCCACAATGAGCAGTTCTTC

abundance: .
v_gene: TRBV5-5
j_gene: TRBJ2-7
d_gene: TRBD1
CDR3aa: CASSNSDRGNLYEQYF
CDR3nt: TGTGCCAGCAGCAACTCGGACAGGGGGAACTTGTACGAGCAGTACTTC

abundance: many
v_gene: TRBV10-3
j_gene: TRBJ2-5
d_gene: .
CDR3aa: CAIRGDHQETQYF
CDR3nt: TGTGCCATCAGGGGGGACCACCAAGAGACCCAGTACTTC

abundance: many
v_gene: TRBV4-1
j_gene: TRBJ2-3
d_gene: .
CDR3aa: CASSQVAATDTQYF
CDR3nt: TGCGCCAGCAGCCAAGTCGCAGCGACAGATACGCAGTATTTT

abundance: .
v_gene: TRBV18
j_gene: TRBJ2-2
d_gene: .
CDR3aa: CASAPQARSNTGELFF
CDR3nt: TGTGCCAGCGCGCCTCAGGCGCGATCGAACACCGGGGAGCTGTTTTTT

abundance: many
v_gene: TRBV20-1
j_gene: TRBJ1-5
d_gene: .
CDR3aa: CSALGDRGNQPQHF
CDR3nt: TGCAGTGCTCTCGGTGATCGCGGCAATCAGCCCCAGCATTTT

abundance: many
v_gene: TRBV20-1
j_gene: TRBJ2-5
d_gene: .
CDR3aa: CRALGGETQYF
CDR3nt: TGCAGGGCGCTAGGGGGAGAGACCCAGTACTTC

abundance: many
v_gene: TRBV6-1
j_gene: TRBJ2-1
d_gene: TRBD2
CDR3aa: CASSDLAGGNEQFF
CDR3nt: TGTGCCAGCAGTGACCTAGCGGGAGGGAATGAGCAGTTCTTC

abundance: many
v_gene: TRBV4-2
j_gene: TRBJ1-1
d_gene: .
CDR3aa: CASSQDLGNMNTEAFF
CDR3nt: TGTGCCAGCAGCCAAGATTTGGGGAACATGAACACTGAAGCTTTCTTT

abundance: many
v_gene: TRBV20-1
j_gene: TRBJ2-5
d_gene: TRBD2
CDR3aa: CSALGLAAKETQYF
CDR3nt: TGCAGTGCCCTGGGACTAGCGGCTAAAGAGACCCAGTACTTC

abundance: many
v_gene: TRBV29-1
j_gene: TRBJ2-2
d_gene: TRBD2
CDR3aa: CSAYPGGGWKDLTNTGELFF
CDR3nt: TGCAGCGCCTACCCGGGGGGAGGGTGGAAGGACCTAACGAACACCGGGGAGCTGTTTTTT

abundance: .
v_gene: TRBV6-6
j_gene: TRBJ1-2
d_gene: TRBD1
CDR3aa: CASRTGQGVNYGYTF
CDR3nt: TGTGCCAGCAGGACAGGACAGGGGGTTAACTATGGCTACACCTTC

abundance: many
v_gene: TRBV7-2
j_gene: TRBJ2-7
d_gene: TRBD2
CDR3aa: CASTGGWQVTYEQYF
CDR3nt: TGTGCCAGCACCGGGGGGTGGCAGGTAACCTACGAGCAGTACTTC

abundance: many
v_gene: TRBV2
j_gene: TRBJ1-1
d_gene: .
CDR3aa: CASNSKWDGNTEAFF
CDR3nt: TGTGCCAGCAATTCTAAATGGGACGGGAACACTGAAGCTTTCTTT

abundance: many
v_gene: TRBV20-1
j_gene: TRBJ2-5
d_gene: TRBD2
CDR3aa: CSASSGKGETQYF
CDR3nt: TGCAGTGCTAGTAGCGGGAAGGGAGAGACCCAGTACTTC

abundance: .
v_gene: TRBV7-6
j_gene: TRBJ2-1
d_gene: .
CDR3aa: CASSLYYPHEQFF
CDR3nt: TGTGCCAGCAGCTTATACTACCCCCATGAGCAGTTCTTC

abundance: few
v_gene: TRBV5-6
j_gene: TRBJ2-1
d_gene: .
CDR3aa: CASSLELGLNEQFF
CDR3nt: TGTGCCAGCAGCTTGGAACTAGGCCTCAATGAGCAGTTCTTC

abundance: .
v_gene: TRBV5-1
j_gene: TRBJ2-7
d_gene: .
CDR3aa: CASSFGREEQYF
CDR3nt: TGCGCCAGCAGCTTTGGCAGGGAAGAGCAGTACTTC

abundance: many
v_gene: TRBV7-9
j_gene: TRBJ2-1
d_gene: .
CDR3aa: CASSSWDGGLDEQFF
CDR3nt: TGTGCCAGCAGCTCCTGGGACGGAGGGTTAGATGAGCAGTTCTTC

abundance: few
v_gene: TRBV12-3/TRBV12-4
j_gene: TRBJ2-2
d_gene: TRBD1
CDR3aa: CASTLGGATGELFF
CDR3nt: TGTGCCAGCACGTTAGGGGGCGCAACCGGGGAGCTGTTTTTT

abundance: few
v_gene: TRBV5-1
j_gene: TRBJ1-3
d_gene: .
CDR3aa: CASSLEGNSGNTIYF
CDR3nt: TGCGCCAGCAGCTTGGAGGGAAACTCTGGAAACACCATATATTTT

abundance: many
v_gene: TRBV3-1
j_gene: TRBJ2-7
d_gene: .
CDR3aa: CASSHPSGDRYYEQYF
CDR3nt: TGTGCCAGCAGCCATCCATCGGGGGACAGATACTACGAGCAGTACTTC

abundance: many
v_gene: TRBV24-1
j_gene: TRBJ2-1
d_gene: .
CDR3aa: CATSDNAGINNEQFF
CDR3nt: TGTGCCACCAGTGATAACGCAGGGATTAACAATGAGCAGTTCTTC

abundance: many
v_gene: TRBV5-1
j_gene: TRBJ2-1
d_gene: TRBD2
CDR3aa: CASSSEGSGGYNEQFF
CDR3nt: TGCGCCAGCAGCTCCGAGGGGAGCGGGGGTTACAATGAGCAGTTCTTC

abundance: many
v_gene: TRBV3-1
j_gene: TRBJ1-1
d_gene: TRBD1
CDR3aa: CASSQDGTGEAFF
CDR3nt: TGTGCCAGCAGCCAAGATGGGACAGGAGAAGCTTTCTTT

abundance: many
v_gene: TRBV11-3
j_gene: TRBJ2-5
d_gene: TRBD2
CDR3aa: CASSPTRGGRETQYF
CDR3nt: TGTGCCAGCAGCCCAACCCGCGGGGGTCGGGAGACCCAGTACTTC

abundance: many
v_gene: TRBV3-1
j_gene: TRBJ1-1
d_gene: TRBD1
CDR3aa: CASSQIGTGEAFF
CDR3nt: TGTGCCAGCAGCCAAATAGGGACAGGAGAAGCTTTCTTT

abundance: many
v_gene: TRBV7-3
j_gene: TRBJ2-3
d_gene: .
CDR3aa: CASSRENTDTQYF
CDR3nt: TGTGCCAGCAGCCGGGAGAACACAGATACGCAGTATTTT

abundance: many
v_gene: TRBV27
j_gene: TRBJ2-5
d_gene: TRBD2
CDR3aa: CASSSLAGGQETQYF
CDR3nt: TGTGCCAGCAGTTCCCTAGCGGGGGGCCAAGAGACCCAGTACTTC

abundance: many
v_gene: TRBV7-6
j_gene: TRBJ2-7
d_gene: .
CDR3aa: CASSLLERPLYEQYF
CDR3nt: TGTGCCAGCAGCTTATTGGAACGCCCTTTGTACGAGCAGTACTTC

abundance: many
v_gene: TRBV15
j_gene: TRBJ2-2
d_gene: .
CDR3aa: CATSRETVTGELFF
CDR3nt: TGTGCCACCAGCAGGGAGACGGTTACCGGGGAGCTGTTTTTT

abundance: few
v_gene: TRBV20-1
j_gene: TRBJ2-5
d_gene: TRBD1
CDR3aa: CSARDADRGRSETQYF
CDR3nt: TGCAGTGCTAGAGACGCCGACAGGGGGCGGTCGGAGACCCAGTACTTC

abundance: few
v_gene: TRBV20-1
j_gene: TRBJ1-2
d_gene: .
CDR3aa: CSARGTATNYGYTF
CDR3nt: TGCAGTGCTAGAGGGACAGCCACTAACTATGGCTACACCTTC

abundance: few
v_gene: TRBV20-1
j_gene: TRBJ1-5
d_gene: .
CDR3aa: CSLKSGSSNQPQNF
CDR3nt: TGCAGTCTGAAATCGGGATCGAGCAATCAGCCCCAGAATTTT

abundance: medium-sized
v_gene: TRBV20-1
j_gene: TRBJ2-5
d_gene: .
CDR3aa: CSARVTASETQYF
CDR3nt: TGCAGTGCTAGAGTAACGGCGTCAGAGACCCAGTACTTC

abundance: many
v_gene: TRBV24-1
j_gene: TRBJ1-5
d_gene: .
CDR3aa: CATGGQSNQPQNF
CDR3nt: TGTGCCACCGGCGGGCAGAGCAATCAGCCCCAGAATTTT

abundance: .
v_gene: TRBV29-1
j_gene: TRBJ1-2
d_gene: .
CDR3aa: CSGRDTYGYTF
CDR3nt: TGCAGCGGTCGGGACACTTATGGCTACACCTTC

abundance: many
v_gene: TRBV6-5
j_gene: TRBJ1-2
d_gene: .
CDR3aa: CASSPFVRGGYTF
CDR3nt: TGTGCCAGCAGTCCTTTCGTTAGGGGGGGCTACACCTTC

abundance: many
v_gene: TRBV7-8
j_gene: TRBJ2-7
d_gene: .
CDR3aa: CASSSEWGRNEQYF
CDR3nt: TGTGCCAGCAGCTCCGAGTGGGGGCGGAACGAGCAGTACTTC